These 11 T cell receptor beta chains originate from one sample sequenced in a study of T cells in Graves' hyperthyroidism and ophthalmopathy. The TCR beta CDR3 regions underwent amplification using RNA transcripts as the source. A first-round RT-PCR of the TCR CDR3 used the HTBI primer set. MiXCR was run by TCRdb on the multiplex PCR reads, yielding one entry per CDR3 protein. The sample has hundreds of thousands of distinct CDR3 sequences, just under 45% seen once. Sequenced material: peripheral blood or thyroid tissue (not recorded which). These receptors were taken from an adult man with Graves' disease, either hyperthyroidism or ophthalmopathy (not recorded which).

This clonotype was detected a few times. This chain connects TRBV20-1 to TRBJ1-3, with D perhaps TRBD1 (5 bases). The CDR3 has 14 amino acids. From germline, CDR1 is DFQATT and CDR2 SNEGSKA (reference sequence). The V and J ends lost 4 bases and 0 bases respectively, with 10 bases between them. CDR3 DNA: TGCAGTGCTATGGGACCGAACTCTGGAAACACCATATATTTT. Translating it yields CSAMGPNSGNTIYF.

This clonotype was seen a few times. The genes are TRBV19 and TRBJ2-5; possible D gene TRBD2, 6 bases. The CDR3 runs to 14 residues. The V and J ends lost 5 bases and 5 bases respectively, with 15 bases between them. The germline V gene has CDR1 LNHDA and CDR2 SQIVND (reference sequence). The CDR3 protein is CASSQDGSKETQYF. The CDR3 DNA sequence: TGTGCCAGTAGTCAGGACGGGAGTAAGGAGACCCAGTACTTC.

CDR3 sequence reads: CASSSAGTSHYEQYF. The CDR3 nucleotides are TGTGCCAGCAGCTCCGCCGGGACTAGCCACTACGAGCAGTACTTC. The genes are TRBV7-9 and TRBJ2-7, with 9 nucleotides matching TRBD2. The CDR3 consists of 15 residues. V gave up 4 bases and J gave up 3 bases; unmatched junction bases: 7. Per germline, CDR1 SEHNR and CDR2 FQNEAQ (reference sequence).

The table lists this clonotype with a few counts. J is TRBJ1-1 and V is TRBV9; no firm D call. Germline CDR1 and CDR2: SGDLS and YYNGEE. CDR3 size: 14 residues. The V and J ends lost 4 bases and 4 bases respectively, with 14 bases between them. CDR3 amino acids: CASSRTLGGTEAFF. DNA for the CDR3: TGTGCCAGCAGCCGAACTTTAGGAGGCACTGAAGCTTTCTTT.

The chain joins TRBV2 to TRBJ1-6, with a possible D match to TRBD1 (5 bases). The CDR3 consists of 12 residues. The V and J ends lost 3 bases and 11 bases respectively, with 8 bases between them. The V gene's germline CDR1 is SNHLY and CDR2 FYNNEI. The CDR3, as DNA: TGTGCCAGCAGTGACGGCAGGGCACCCCTCCACTTT. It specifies CASSDGRAPLHF. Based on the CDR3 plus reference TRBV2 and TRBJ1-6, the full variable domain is EPEVTQTPSHQVTQMGQEVILRCVPISNHLYFYWYRQILGQKVEFLVSFYNNEISEKSEIFDDQFSVERPDGSNFTLKIRSTKLEDSAMYFCASSDGRAPLHFGNGTRLTVT.

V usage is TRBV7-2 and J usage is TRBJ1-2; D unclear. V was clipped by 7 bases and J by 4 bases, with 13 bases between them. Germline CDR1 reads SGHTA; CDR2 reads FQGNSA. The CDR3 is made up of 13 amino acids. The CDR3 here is CASTLNLFYGYTF. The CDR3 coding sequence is TGTGCCAGCACCTTGAACCTTTTCTATGGCTACACCTTC.

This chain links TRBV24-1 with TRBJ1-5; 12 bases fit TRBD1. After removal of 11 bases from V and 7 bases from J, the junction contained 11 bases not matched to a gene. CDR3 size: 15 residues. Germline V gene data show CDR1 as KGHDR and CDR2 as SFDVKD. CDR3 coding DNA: TGTGCCAGTGGCGCGGGACAGGGGGCAAGGCAGCCCCAGCATTTT. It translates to CASGAGQGARQPQHF.

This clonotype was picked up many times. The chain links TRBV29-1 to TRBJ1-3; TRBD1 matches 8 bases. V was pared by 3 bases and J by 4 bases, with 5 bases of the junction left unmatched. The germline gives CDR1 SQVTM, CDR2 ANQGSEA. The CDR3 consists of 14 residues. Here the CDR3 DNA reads TGCAGCGTTGAGGGACAGGCCCCGGGAAACACCATATATTTT. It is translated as CSVEGQAPGNTIYF.

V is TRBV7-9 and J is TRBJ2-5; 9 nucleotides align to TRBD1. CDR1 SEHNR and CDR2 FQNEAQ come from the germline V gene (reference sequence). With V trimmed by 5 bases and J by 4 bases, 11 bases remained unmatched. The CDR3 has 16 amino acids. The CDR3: CASSQTQGAGGETQYF. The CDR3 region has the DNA TGTGCCAGCAGCCAAACACAGGGGGCAGGGGGAGAGACCCAGTACTTC.

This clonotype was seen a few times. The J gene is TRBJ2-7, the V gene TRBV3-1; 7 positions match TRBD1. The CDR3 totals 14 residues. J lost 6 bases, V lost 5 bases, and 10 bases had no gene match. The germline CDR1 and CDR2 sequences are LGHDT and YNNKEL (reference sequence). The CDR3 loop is CASSTTPRGSEQYF. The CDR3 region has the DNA TGTGCCAGCAGCACAACTCCCAGGGGGAGCGAGCAGTACTTC.

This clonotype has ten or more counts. The CDR3 DNA reads as TGCAGTGCTAACAACAGAAGGGCCACAACTACCGAGCAGTACTTC. Protein sequence: CSANNRRATTTEQYF. V is TRBV20-1 and J is TRBJ2-7; D is uncertain. The germline CDR1 and CDR2 sequences are DFQATT and SNEGSKA (reference sequence). The CDR3 is 15 residues long. Trimming pared 4 bases from V and 6 bases from J, leaving 22 bases between.